This TCR beta chain was sequenced for a study of cytomegalovirus exposure and HLA in healthy donors. Study-level results: Productive rates of about 87% or about 30% were seen for most TCR beta V segments in an earlier analysis. Relative to the approximately 700-donor mean, N-insertions were reportedly fewer in an Asian-associated ancestry cluster in a later analysis.

The PCR used 60 Vbeta and 13 Jbeta primers. Some clones are missing from TCRdb's copy, which holds only in-frame ones; the method was immunoSEQ multiplex PCR. The sample lists approximately 170,000 clones, about 59% seen once, with about 3.2% in the top ten. V lost 3 bases and J lost 9; bases outside the gene matches: 13. This CDR3 has 17 residues. Germline V gene sequence: CDR1 LGHNA, CDR2 YNFKEQ. This clone was observed a few times. Its antigen is unknown. The sample consisted of PBMCs. The chain is built from TRBV4-2 and TRBJ2-1; TRBD2 matches at 11 bases. The sequence derives from a man aged 35-49 years in good health and CMV-seronegative. This CDR3 is CASSHASLAGERGEQFF. CDR3 bases: TGTGCCAGCAGCCACGCCTCACTAGCGGGAGAACGGGGTGAGCAGTTCTTC.